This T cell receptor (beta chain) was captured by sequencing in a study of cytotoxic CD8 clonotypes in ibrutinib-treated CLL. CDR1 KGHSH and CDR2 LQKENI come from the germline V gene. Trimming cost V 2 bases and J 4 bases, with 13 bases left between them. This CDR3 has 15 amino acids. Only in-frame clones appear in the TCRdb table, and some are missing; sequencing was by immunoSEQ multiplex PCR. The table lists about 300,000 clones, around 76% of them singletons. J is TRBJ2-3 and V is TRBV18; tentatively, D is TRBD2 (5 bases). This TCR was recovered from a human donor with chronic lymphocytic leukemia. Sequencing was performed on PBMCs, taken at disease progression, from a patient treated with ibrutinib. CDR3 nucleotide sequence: TGTGCCAGCTCACCATCCCGGGGTCAAGCAGATACGCAGTATTTT. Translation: CASSPSRGQADTQYF.